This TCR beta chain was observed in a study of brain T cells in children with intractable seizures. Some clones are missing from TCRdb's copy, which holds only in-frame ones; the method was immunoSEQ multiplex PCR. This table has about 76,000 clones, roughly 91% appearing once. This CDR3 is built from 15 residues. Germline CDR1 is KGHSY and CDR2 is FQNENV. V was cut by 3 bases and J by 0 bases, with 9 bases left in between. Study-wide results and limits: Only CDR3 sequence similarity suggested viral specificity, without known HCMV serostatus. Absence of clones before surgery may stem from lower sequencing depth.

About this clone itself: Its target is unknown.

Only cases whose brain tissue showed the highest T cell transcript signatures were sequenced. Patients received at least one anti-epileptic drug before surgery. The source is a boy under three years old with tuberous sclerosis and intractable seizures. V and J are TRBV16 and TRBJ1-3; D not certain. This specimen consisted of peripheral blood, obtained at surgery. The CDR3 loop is CASSQLGSSGNTIYF. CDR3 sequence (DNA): TGTGCCAGCAGCCAGCTCGGGAGCTCTGGAAACACCATATATTTT. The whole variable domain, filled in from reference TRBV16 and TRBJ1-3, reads GEEVAQTPKHLVRGEGQKAKLYCAPIKGHSYVFWYQQVLKNEFKFLISFQNENVFDETGMPKERFSAKCLPNSPCSLEIQATKLEDSAVYFCASSQLGSSGNTIYFGEGSWLTVV.